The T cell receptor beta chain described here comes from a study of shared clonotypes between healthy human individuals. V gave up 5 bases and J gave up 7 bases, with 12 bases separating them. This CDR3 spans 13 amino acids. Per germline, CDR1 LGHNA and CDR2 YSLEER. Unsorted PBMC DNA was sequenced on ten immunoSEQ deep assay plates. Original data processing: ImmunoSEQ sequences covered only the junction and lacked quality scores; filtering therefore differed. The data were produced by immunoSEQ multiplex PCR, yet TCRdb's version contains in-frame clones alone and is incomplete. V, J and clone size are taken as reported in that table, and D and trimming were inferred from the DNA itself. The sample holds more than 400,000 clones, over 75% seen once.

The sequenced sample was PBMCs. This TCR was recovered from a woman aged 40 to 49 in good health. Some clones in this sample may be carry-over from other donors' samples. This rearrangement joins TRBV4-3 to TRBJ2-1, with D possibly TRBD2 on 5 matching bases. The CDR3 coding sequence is TGCGCCAGCAGCGGGGAGATTGGGAATGAGCAGTTCTTC. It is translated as CASSGEIGNEQFF.